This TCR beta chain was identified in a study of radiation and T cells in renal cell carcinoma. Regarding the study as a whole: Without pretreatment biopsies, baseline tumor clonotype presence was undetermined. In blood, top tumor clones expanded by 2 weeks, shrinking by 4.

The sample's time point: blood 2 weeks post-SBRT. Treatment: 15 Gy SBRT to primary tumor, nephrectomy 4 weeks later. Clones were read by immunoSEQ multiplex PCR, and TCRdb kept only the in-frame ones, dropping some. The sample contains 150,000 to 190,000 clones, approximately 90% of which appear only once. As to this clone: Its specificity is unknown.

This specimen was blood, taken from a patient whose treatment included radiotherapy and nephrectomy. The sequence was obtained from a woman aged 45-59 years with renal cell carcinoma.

The CDR3 loop is CASSTLQGSMSWGYTF. CDR3 coding DNA: TGTGCCAGTAGTACTCTACAGGGGTCGATGTCGTGGGGCTACACCTTC. The chain has TRBV19 and TRBJ1-2, with TRBD1 matching over 7 bases. This CDR3 comprises 16 residues. The junction had 16 bases not matched to a gene; V was cut back by 4 bases and J by 8 bases. Germline V lookup: CDR1 LNHDA, CDR2 SQIVND (reference sequence).